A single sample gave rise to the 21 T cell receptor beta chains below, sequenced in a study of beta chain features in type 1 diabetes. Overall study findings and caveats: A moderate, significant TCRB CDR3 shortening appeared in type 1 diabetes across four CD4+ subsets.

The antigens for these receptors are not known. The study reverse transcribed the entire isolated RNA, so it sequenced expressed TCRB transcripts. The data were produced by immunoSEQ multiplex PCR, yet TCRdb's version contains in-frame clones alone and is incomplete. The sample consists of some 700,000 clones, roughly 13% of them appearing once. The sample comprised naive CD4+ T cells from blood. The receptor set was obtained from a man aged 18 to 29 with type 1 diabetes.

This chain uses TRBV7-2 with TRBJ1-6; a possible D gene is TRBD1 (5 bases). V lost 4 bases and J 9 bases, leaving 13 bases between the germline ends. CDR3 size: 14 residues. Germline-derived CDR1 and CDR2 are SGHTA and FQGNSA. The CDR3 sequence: CASSSGSPGSPLHF. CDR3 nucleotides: TGTGCCAGCAGCTCAGGGTCTCCGGGTTCACCCCTCCACTTT.

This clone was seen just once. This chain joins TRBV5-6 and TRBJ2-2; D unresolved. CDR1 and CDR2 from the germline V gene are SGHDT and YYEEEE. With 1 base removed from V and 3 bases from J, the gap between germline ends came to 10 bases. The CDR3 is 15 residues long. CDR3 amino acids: CASSLLVWDTGELFF. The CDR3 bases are TGTGCCAGCAGCTTGTTGGTATGGGACACCGGGGAGCTGTTTTTT.

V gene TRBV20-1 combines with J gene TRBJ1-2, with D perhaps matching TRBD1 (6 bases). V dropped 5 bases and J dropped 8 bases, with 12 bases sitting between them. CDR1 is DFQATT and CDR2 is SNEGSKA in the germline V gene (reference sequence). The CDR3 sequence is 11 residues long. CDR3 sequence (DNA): TGCAGTGCTCCGCCAGGGGCGGGCTACACCTTC. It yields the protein CSAPPGAGYTF.

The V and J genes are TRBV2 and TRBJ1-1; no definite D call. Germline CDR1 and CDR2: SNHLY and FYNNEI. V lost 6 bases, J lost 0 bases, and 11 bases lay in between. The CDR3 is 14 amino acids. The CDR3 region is CASSALDMNTEAFF. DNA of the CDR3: TGTGCCAGCAGCGCCCTCGACATGAACACTGAAGCTTTCTTT.

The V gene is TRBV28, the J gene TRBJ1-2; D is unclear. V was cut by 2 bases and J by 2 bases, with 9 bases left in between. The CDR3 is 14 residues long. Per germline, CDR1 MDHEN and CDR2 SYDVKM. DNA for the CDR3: TGTGCCAGCAGTTTAACTGGCCCGAACTATGGCTACACCTTC. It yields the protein CASSLTGPNYGYTF.

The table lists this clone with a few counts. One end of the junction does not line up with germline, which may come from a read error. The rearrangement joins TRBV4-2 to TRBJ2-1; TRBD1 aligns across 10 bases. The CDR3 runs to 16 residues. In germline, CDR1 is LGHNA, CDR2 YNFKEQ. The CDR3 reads CSSSQDRDRGYNEQFF. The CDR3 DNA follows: TGTTCCAGCAGCCAAGACCGGGACAGGGGATACAATGAGCAGTTCTTC.

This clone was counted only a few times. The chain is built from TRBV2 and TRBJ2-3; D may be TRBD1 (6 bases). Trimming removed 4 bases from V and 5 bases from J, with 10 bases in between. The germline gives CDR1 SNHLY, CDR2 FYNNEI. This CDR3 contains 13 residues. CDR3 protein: CASSGGPVDTQYF. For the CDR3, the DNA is TGTGCCAGCAGTGGGGGGCCTGTAGATACGCAGTATTTT.

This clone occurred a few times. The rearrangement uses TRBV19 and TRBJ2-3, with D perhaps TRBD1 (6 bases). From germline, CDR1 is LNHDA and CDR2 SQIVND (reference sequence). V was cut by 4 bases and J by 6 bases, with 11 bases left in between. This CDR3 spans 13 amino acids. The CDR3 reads CASSTQGSDTQYF. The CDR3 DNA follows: TGTGCCAGTAGTACACAGGGTTCGGATACGCAGTATTTT. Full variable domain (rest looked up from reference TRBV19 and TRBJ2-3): DGGITQSPKYLFRKEGQNVTLSCEQNLNHDAMYWYRQDPGQGLRLIYYSQIVNDFQKGDIAEGYSVSREKKESFPLTVTSAQKNPTAFYLCASSTQGSDTQYFGPGTRLTVL.

The CDR3 reads CASGSGQLSTDTQYF. The CDR3, as DNA: TGTGCCAGCGGTTCAGGGCAACTTAGCACAGATACGCAGTATTTT. This chain connects TRBV11-2 to TRBJ2-3; the D gene is possibly TRBD1 (5 bases). This CDR3 has 15 residues. CDR1 SGHAT and CDR2 FQNNGV come from the germline V gene. Trimming took 8 bases from V and 0 from J, leaving 15 bases between them.

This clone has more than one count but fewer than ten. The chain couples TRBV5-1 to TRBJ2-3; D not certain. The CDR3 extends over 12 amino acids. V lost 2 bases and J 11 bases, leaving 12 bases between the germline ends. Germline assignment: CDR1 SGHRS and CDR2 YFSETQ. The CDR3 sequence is CASSLPGIGQYF. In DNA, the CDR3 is TGCGCCAGCAGCTTACCTGGGATCGGGCAGTATTTT. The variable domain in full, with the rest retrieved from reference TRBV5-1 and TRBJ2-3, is KAGVTQTPRYLIKTRGQQVTLSCSPISGHRSVSWYQQTPGQGLQFLFEYFSETQRNKGNFPGRFSGRQFSNSRSEMNVSTLELGDSALYLCASSLPGIGQYFGPGTRLTVL.

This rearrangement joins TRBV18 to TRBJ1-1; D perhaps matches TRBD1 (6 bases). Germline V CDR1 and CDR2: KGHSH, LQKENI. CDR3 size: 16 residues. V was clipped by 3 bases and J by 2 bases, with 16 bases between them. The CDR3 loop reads CASSPGTGRLNTEAFF. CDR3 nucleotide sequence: TGTGCCAGCTCACCGGGTACAGGGAGGTTAAACACTGAAGCTTTCTTT.

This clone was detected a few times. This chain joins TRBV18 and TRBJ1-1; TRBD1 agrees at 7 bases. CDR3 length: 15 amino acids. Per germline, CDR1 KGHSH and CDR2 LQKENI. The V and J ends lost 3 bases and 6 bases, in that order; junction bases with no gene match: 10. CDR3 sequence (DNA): TGTGCCAGCTCACCGCCCTCCAGGACAGGCCCTGAAGCTTTCTTT. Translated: CASSPPSRTGPEAFF.

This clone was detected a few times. CDR3 nucleotides: TGTGCCAGCAGCCCTTTATCAGGGGTCTACTACAATGAGCAGTTCTTC. This gives the protein CASSPLSGVYYNEQFF. This sequence joins TRBV7-3 and TRBJ2-1, with D possibly being TRBD1 (6 bases). Trimming took 5 bases from V and 3 from J, leaving 17 bases between them. The germline CDR1 and CDR2 sequences are SGHTA and FQGTGA. The CDR3 sequence is 16 residues long.

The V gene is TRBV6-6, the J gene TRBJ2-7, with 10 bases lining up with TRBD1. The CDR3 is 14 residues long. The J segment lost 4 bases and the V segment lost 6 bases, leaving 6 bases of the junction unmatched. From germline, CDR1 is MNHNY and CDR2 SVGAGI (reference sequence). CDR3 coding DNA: TGTGCCAGCAGGGACGGGACAGGGGCTTACGAGCAGTACTTC. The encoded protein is CASRDGTGAYEQYF.

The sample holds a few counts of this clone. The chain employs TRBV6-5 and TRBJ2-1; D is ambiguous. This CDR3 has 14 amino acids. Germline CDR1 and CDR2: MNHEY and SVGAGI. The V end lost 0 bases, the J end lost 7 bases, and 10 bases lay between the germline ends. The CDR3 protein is CASSYSIVRNEQFF. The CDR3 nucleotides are TGTGCCAGCAGTTACTCGATCGTTAGAAATGAGCAGTTCTTC.

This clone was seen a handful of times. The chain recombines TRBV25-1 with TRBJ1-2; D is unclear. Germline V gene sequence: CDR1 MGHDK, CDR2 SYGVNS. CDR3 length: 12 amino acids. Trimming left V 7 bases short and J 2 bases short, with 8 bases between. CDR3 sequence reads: CASTIGNYGYTF. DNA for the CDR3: TGTGCCAGCACGATCGGGAACTATGGCTACACCTTC.

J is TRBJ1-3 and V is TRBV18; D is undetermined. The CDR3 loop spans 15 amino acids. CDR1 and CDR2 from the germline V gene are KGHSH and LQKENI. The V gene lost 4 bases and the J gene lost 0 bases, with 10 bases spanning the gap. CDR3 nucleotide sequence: TGTGCCAGCTCACATGGTTCGGACTCTGGAAACACCATATATTTT. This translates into CASSHGSDSGNTIYF.

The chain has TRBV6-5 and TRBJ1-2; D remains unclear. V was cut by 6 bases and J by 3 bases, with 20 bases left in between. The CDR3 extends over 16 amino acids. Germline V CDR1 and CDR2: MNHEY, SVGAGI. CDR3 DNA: TGTGCCAGCAGGTACACCCCCGTTGAGGGAGACTATGGCTACACCTTC. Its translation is CASRYTPVEGDYGYTF.

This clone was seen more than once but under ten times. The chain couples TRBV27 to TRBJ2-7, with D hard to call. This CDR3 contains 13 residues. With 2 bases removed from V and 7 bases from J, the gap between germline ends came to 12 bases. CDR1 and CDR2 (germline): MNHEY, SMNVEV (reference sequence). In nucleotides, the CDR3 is TGTGCCAGCAGTTTAGGCACTTCGTCGGAGCAGTACTTC. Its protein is CASSLGTSSEQYF.

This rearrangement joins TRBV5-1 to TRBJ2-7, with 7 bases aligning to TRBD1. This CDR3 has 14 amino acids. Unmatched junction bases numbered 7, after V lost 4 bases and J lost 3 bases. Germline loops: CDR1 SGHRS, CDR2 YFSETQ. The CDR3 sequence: CASSPGDSYYEQYF. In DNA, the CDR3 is TGCGCCAGCAGCCCCGGGGACAGTTACTACGAGCAGTACTTC.

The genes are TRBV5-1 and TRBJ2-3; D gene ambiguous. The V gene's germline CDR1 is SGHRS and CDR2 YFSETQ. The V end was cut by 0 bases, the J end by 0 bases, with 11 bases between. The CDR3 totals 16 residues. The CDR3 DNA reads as TGCGCCAGCAGCTTGGTATGGGAAGTGAGCACAGATACGCAGTATTTT. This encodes CASSLVWEVSTDTQYF.